The rows below give T cell receptor beta chains drawn from one sample of a study of T cell responses to AZD1222 COVID-19 vaccine. Sequencing was performed with immunoSEQ multiplex PCR; in TCRdb, only in-frame clones are kept and a portion is missing. Of roughly 140,000 clones listed, around 91% are singletons. The sample here was peripheral blood, taken on day 0 of AZD1222 vaccination. The receptor source for this set is an adult in good health. Each CDR3 is given with its conserved first and last residue. The order of the fields is clone size, D gene, CDR3 length, J gene, V gene, CDR3 DNA, CDR3 protein. D genes are given only for firm matches. Rows may omit the clone size; those that give it use once, few, many or a size class.

clone_size: NA; d_call: TRBD2; cdr3_length: 15; j_call: TRBJ2-1; v_call: TRBV28; cdr3_nt: TGTGCCAGCAGTTTGGAGAGTAGCGGGAGCTCTGAGCAGTTCTTC; cdr3_aa: CASSLESSGSSEQFF
clone_size: NA; d_call: NA; cdr3_length: 13; j_call: TRBJ1-2; v_call: TRBV6-2/TRBV6-3; cdr3_nt: TGTGCCAGCACCCCAGGGAACGACTATGGCTACACCTTC; cdr3_aa: CASTPGNDYGYTF
clone_size: NA; d_call: NA; cdr3_length: 15; j_call: TRBJ2-7; v_call: TRBV3-1/TRBV3-2; cdr3_nt: TGTGCCAGCAGCCAAAATCCAACGGATCACTACGAGCAGTACTTC; cdr3_aa: CASSQNPTDHYEQYF
clone_size: NA; d_call: NA; cdr3_length: 16; j_call: TRBJ2-1; v_call: TRBV7-6; cdr3_nt: TGTGCCAGCAGCTTAGCGACGCCGACAGTCTACAATGAGCAGTTCTTC; cdr3_aa: CASSLATPTVYNEQFF
clone_size: NA; d_call: NA; cdr3_length: 13; j_call: TRBJ1-2; v_call: TRBV27; cdr3_nt: TGTGCCAGCAGCGTCCAGGGCCCCTATGGCTACACCTTC; cdr3_aa: CASSVQGPYGYTF
clone_size: NA; d_call: TRBD1; cdr3_length: 15; j_call: TRBJ2-3; v_call: TRBV2; cdr3_nt: TGTGCCACGCTGACAGGGATTGCTAGCACAGATACGCAGTATTTT; cdr3_aa: CATLTGIASTDTQYF
clone_size: NA; d_call: TRBD1; cdr3_length: 15; j_call: TRBJ2-7; v_call: TRBV5-4; cdr3_nt: TGTGCCAGCAGCTTGGGACAGGGGGACACCTACGAGCAGTACTTC; cdr3_aa: CASSLGQGDTYEQYF
clone_size: NA; d_call: TRBD1; cdr3_length: 14; j_call: TRBJ1-2; v_call: TRBV19; cdr3_nt: TGTGCCAGTAGTCGGGACAGGGGAGGAGGCGGCTACACCTTC; cdr3_aa: CASSRDRGGGGYTF
clone_size: NA; d_call: NA; cdr3_length: 17; j_call: TRBJ1-1; v_call: TRBV25-1; cdr3_nt: TGTGCCAGCAGTGATAAAAGAAGGTTCGGGGGTGTGACTGAAGCTTTCTTT; cdr3_aa: CASSDKRRFGGVTEAFF
clone_size: NA; d_call: NA; cdr3_length: 11; j_call: TRBJ2-5; v_call: TRBV12-3/TRBV12-4; cdr3_nt: TGTGCCAGCAGTAGGTCCCGGTCCCAGTACTTC; cdr3_aa: CASSRSRSQYF
clone_size: NA; d_call: NA; cdr3_length: 14; j_call: TRBJ2-2; v_call: TRBV6-5; cdr3_nt: TGTGCCAGCAATACAGGGACGAACACCGGGGAGCTGTTTTTT; cdr3_aa: CASNTGTNTGELFF
clone_size: NA; d_call: TRBD1; cdr3_length: 16; j_call: TRBJ1-2; v_call: TRBV5-6; cdr3_nt: TGTGCCAGCAGCTTGGCGGAAAACAGGGGCGGCTATGGCTACACCTTC; cdr3_aa: CASSLAENRGGYGYTF
clone_size: NA; d_call: NA; cdr3_length: 16; j_call: TRBJ2-3; v_call: TRBV7-3; cdr3_nt: TGTGCCAGCAGCTTAGGAGGGGGCAGAGGCACAGATACGCAGTATTTT; cdr3_aa: CASSLGGGRGTDTQYF
clone_size: NA; d_call: NA; cdr3_length: 13; j_call: TRBJ1-6; v_call: TRBV5-1; cdr3_nt: TGCGCCAGCGGCCCGGGGGATAATTCACCCCTCCACTTT; cdr3_aa: CASGPGDNSPLHF
clone_size: NA; d_call: NA; cdr3_length: 17; j_call: TRBJ1-1; v_call: TRBV5-6; cdr3_nt: TGTGCCAGCAGCTTGGAGTGGACAGCCGTTTTAGGAGGCGAAGCTTTCTTT; cdr3_aa: CASSLEWTAVLGGEAFF
clone_size: NA; d_call: TRBD1; cdr3_length: 16; j_call: TRBJ1-5; v_call: TRBV6-1; cdr3_nt: TGTGCCAGCAGTGACCACAGGGGGCGAGGCAATCAGCCCCAGCATTTT; cdr3_aa: CASSDHRGRGNQPQHF
clone_size: once; d_call: NA; cdr3_length: 16; j_call: TRBJ2-7; v_call: TRBV18; cdr3_nt: TGTGCCAGCTCAGAGGGGGTGCTCGCCTTTGCCTACGAGCAGTACTTC; cdr3_aa: CASSEGVLAFAYEQYF
clone_size: NA; d_call: NA; cdr3_length: 15; j_call: TRBJ1-4; v_call: TRBV5-1; cdr3_nt: TGCGCCAGCTCCATTGCCTCGGGAGGGGTTGAAAAACTGTTTTTT; cdr3_aa: CASSIASGGVEKLFF
clone_size: NA; d_call: NA; cdr3_length: 13; j_call: TRBJ2-7; v_call: TRBV25-1; cdr3_nt: TGTGCCAGCAGTGATAGCGCACGCTACGAGCAGTACTTC; cdr3_aa: CASSDSARYEQYF
clone_size: NA; d_call: TRBD1; cdr3_length: 16; j_call: TRBJ1-5; v_call: TRBV5-6; cdr3_nt: TGTGCCAGCAGCTTGTGGTCGGGACAGTTCAGTCAGCCCCAGCATTTT; cdr3_aa: CASSLWSGQFSQPQHF
clone_size: NA; d_call: NA; cdr3_length: 15; j_call: TRBJ1-6; v_call: TRBV27; cdr3_nt: TGTAACCCCCCCGCCGGAAGCTCCTATAATTCACCCCTCCACTTT; cdr3_aa: CNPPAGSSYNSPLHF
clone_size: NA; d_call: TRBD1; cdr3_length: 15; j_call: TRBJ2-5; v_call: TRBV5-1; cdr3_nt: TGCGCCAGCAGCACTACAGGGGTAGGGTTTGAGACCCAGTACTTC; cdr3_aa: CASSTTGVGFETQYF
clone_size: NA; d_call: TRBD1; cdr3_length: 15; j_call: TRBJ2-7; v_call: TRBV5-1; cdr3_nt: TGCGCCAGCGGACGACAGGGGCCGAGCTCCTACGAGCAGTACTTC; cdr3_aa: CASGRQGPSSYEQYF
clone_size: NA; d_call: NA; cdr3_length: 12; j_call: TRBJ2-1; v_call: TRBV2; cdr3_nt: TGTGCCAGCAGTGTCTCCGGGAATGAGCAGTTCTTC; cdr3_aa: CASSVSGNEQFF
clone_size: NA; d_call: NA; cdr3_length: 12; j_call: TRBJ2-5; v_call: TRBV12-3/TRBV12-4; cdr3_nt: TGTGCCAGCAGTACGGACAGCGGTGCCCAGTACTTC; cdr3_aa: CASSTDSGAQYF
clone_size: NA; d_call: NA; cdr3_length: 13; j_call: TRBJ1-2; v_call: TRBV5-5; cdr3_nt: TGTGCCAGCAGCCCGTCTCACCCCGGAGGCTACACCTTC; cdr3_aa: CASSPSHPGGYTF
clone_size: NA; d_call: TRBD1; cdr3_length: 14; j_call: TRBJ1-2; v_call: TRBV6-4; cdr3_nt: TGTGCCAGCAGTGACTATGGACAGGGGGGTGGCTACACCTTC; cdr3_aa: CASSDYGQGGGYTF
clone_size: NA; d_call: NA; cdr3_length: 15; j_call: TRBJ1-2; v_call: TRBV3-1/TRBV3-2; cdr3_nt: TGTGCCAGCAGCCCCGTCTATGGGGGCTTTAATGGCTACACCTTC; cdr3_aa: CASSPVYGGFNGYTF
clone_size: NA; d_call: NA; cdr3_length: 14; j_call: TRBJ1-6; v_call: TRBV2; cdr3_nt: TGTGCCAGCAGCGCCGGGCCAGGAGATTCACCCCTCCACTTT; cdr3_aa: CASSAGPGDSPLHF
clone_size: NA; d_call: NA; cdr3_length: 17; j_call: TRBJ2-1; v_call: TRBV6-2/TRBV6-3; cdr3_nt: TGTGCCAGCAGTTACACTCTAAGTGGCGGAAGCTACAATGAGCAGTTCTTC; cdr3_aa: CASSYTLSGGSYNEQFF
clone_size: NA; d_call: NA; cdr3_length: 13; j_call: TRBJ2-1; v_call: TRBV19; cdr3_nt: TGTGCCAGTAGTATTCGGCCAGCGGGTGAGCAGTTCTTC; cdr3_aa: CASSIRPAGEQFF
clone_size: NA; d_call: TRBD1; cdr3_length: 13; j_call: TRBJ2-7; v_call: TRBV28; cdr3_nt: TGTGCCAGCAGGCCCCAGGGGGCCTACGAGCAGTACTTC; cdr3_aa: CASRPQGAYEQYF
clone_size: NA; d_call: TRBD1; cdr3_length: 14; j_call: TRBJ1-6; v_call: TRBV5-6; cdr3_nt: TGTGCCAGCAGCTTATCCGGGACAGGCGTCCTCCTCCACTTT; cdr3_aa: CASSLSGTGVLLHF
clone_size: NA; d_call: NA; cdr3_length: 13; j_call: TRBJ1-1; v_call: TRBV12-3/TRBV12-4; cdr3_nt: TGTGCCAGCAGTTTAAGGAGCGACACTGAAGCTTTCTTT; cdr3_aa: CASSLRSDTEAFF
clone_size: NA; d_call: NA; cdr3_length: 12; j_call: TRBJ2-1; v_call: TRBV29-1; cdr3_nt: TGCAGCGGATCCCCCTGGGGTAGAGAGCAGTTCTTC; cdr3_aa: CSGSPWGREQFF
clone_size: NA; d_call: NA; cdr3_length: 14; j_call: TRBJ1-5; v_call: TRBV19; cdr3_nt: TGTGCCAGTAGTATCCGACAGGGCAATCAGCCCCAGCATTTT; cdr3_aa: CASSIRQGNQPQHF
clone_size: NA; d_call: NA; cdr3_length: 13; j_call: TRBJ1-2; v_call: TRBV30; cdr3_nt: TGTGCCTGGAGTGTACTAGGTTTCGGTGGCTACACCTTC; cdr3_aa: CAWSVLGFGGYTF
clone_size: NA; d_call: NA; cdr3_length: 13; j_call: TRBJ1-2; v_call: TRBV12-3/TRBV12-4; cdr3_nt: TGTGCCAGCAGTTTTTTGGCTAACTATGGCTACACCTTC; cdr3_aa: CASSFLANYGYTF
clone_size: NA; d_call: TRBD2; cdr3_length: 15; j_call: TRBJ2-1; v_call: TRBV7-9; cdr3_nt: TGTGCCAGCAGCTTCCCTGGACTAGTAGGCAATGAGCAGTTCTTC; cdr3_aa: CASSFPGLVGNEQFF
clone_size: once; d_call: NA; cdr3_length: 14; j_call: TRBJ1-1; v_call: TRBV6-6; cdr3_nt: TGTGCCAGCAGTTATCAGCTTCAGGGCACTGAAGCTTTCTTT; cdr3_aa: CASSYQLQGTEAFF
clone_size: once; d_call: NA; cdr3_length: 12; j_call: TRBJ2-1; v_call: TRBV29-1; cdr3_nt: TGCAGCGTTGAAGAAGCGACAGATGAGCAGTTCTTC; cdr3_aa: CSVEEATDEQFF
clone_size: few; d_call: TRBD1; cdr3_length: 15; j_call: TRBJ1-4; v_call: TRBV6-5; cdr3_nt: TGTGCCAGCGCCCAACAGGGGGCAACTAATGAAAAACTGTTTTTT; cdr3_aa: CASAQQGATNEKLFF
clone_size: NA; d_call: NA; cdr3_length: 15; j_call: TRBJ1-6; v_call: TRBV6-1; cdr3_nt: TGTGCCAGCAGTGAACAATCTCGAGCCAATTCACCCCTCCACTTT; cdr3_aa: CASSEQSRANSPLHF
clone_size: once; d_call: TRBD1; cdr3_length: 16; j_call: TRBJ1-2; v_call: TRBV5-1; cdr3_nt: TGCGCCAGCAGCTTGGTAGGACAGGAAGCTAACTATGGCTACACCTTC; cdr3_aa: CASSLVGQEANYGYTF
clone_size: NA; d_call: TRBD1; cdr3_length: 16; j_call: TRBJ1-3; v_call: TRBV3-1/TRBV3-2; cdr3_nt: TGTGCCAGCAGCCCTGGACAGGGGACCTCTGGAAACACCATATATTTT; cdr3_aa: CASSPGQGTSGNTIYF
clone_size: NA; d_call: NA; cdr3_length: 11; j_call: TRBJ1-1; v_call: TRBV21-1; cdr3_nt: TGTGCCAGCAGGTTTAAGGCTGAAGCTTTCTTT; cdr3_aa: CASRFKAEAFF
clone_size: NA; d_call: NA; cdr3_length: 12; j_call: TRBJ1-5; v_call: TRBV3-1/TRBV3-2; cdr3_nt: TGTGCCAGCAGCCTGTCAATAGGGCCCCAGCATTTT; cdr3_aa: CASSLSIGPQHF
clone_size: NA; d_call: NA; cdr3_length: 14; j_call: TRBJ2-5; v_call: TRBV6-5; cdr3_nt: TGTGCCAGCAGCCATCCCGTCGGCGGGGAGACCCAGTACTTC; cdr3_aa: CASSHPVGGETQYF
clone_size: NA; d_call: TRBD1; cdr3_length: 12; j_call: TRBJ1-2; v_call: TRBV2; cdr3_nt: TGTGCCAGCCAAGACAGGGTGGATGGCTACACCTTC; cdr3_aa: CASQDRVDGYTF
clone_size: NA; d_call: TRBD1; cdr3_length: 15; j_call: TRBJ2-1; v_call: TRBV30; cdr3_nt: TGTGCCTGGGCTAAGGGGGCACTCACCTACAATGAGCAGTTCTTC; cdr3_aa: CAWAKGALTYNEQFF
clone_size: NA; d_call: TRBD1; cdr3_length: 16; j_call: TRBJ1-3; v_call: TRBV7-9; cdr3_nt: TGTGCCAGCAGCCCCAACACAGGGGGTTTGATGTACACCATATATTTT; cdr3_aa: CASSPNTGGLMYTIYF
clone_size: once; d_call: NA; cdr3_length: 12; j_call: TRBJ1-1; v_call: TRBV2; cdr3_nt: TGTGCCAGAAGGGGAGGGAACACTGAAGCTTTCTTT; cdr3_aa: CARRGGNTEAFF
clone_size: NA; d_call: TRBD1; cdr3_length: 15; j_call: TRBJ2-7; v_call: TRBV9; cdr3_nt: TGTGCCAGCAGCGCCGGACAGGTCACAACTTACGAGCAGTACTTC; cdr3_aa: CASSAGQVTTYEQYF
clone_size: NA; d_call: TRBD1; cdr3_length: 13; j_call: TRBJ1-2; v_call: TRBV28; cdr3_nt: TGTGCCAGCAGTGGGGGACAGTGGTATGGCTACACCTTC; cdr3_aa: CASSGGQWYGYTF
clone_size: NA; d_call: NA; cdr3_length: 15; j_call: TRBJ2-1; v_call: TRBV19; cdr3_nt: TGTGCCAGTAGTATGCTGGACGCCCTAGGGGATGAGCAGTTCTTC; cdr3_aa: CASSMLDALGDEQFF
clone_size: NA; d_call: NA; cdr3_length: 15; j_call: TRBJ2-7; v_call: TRBV14; cdr3_nt: TGTGCCAGCAGACCTTCCGGAGACCCCTCCTACGAGCAGTACTTC; cdr3_aa: CASRPSGDPSYEQYF
clone_size: NA; d_call: TRBD1; cdr3_length: 13; j_call: TRBJ1-2; v_call: TRBV28; cdr3_nt: TGTGCCAGCAGAACCGGGACAGGCCCTGGCTACACCTTC; cdr3_aa: CASRTGTGPGYTF